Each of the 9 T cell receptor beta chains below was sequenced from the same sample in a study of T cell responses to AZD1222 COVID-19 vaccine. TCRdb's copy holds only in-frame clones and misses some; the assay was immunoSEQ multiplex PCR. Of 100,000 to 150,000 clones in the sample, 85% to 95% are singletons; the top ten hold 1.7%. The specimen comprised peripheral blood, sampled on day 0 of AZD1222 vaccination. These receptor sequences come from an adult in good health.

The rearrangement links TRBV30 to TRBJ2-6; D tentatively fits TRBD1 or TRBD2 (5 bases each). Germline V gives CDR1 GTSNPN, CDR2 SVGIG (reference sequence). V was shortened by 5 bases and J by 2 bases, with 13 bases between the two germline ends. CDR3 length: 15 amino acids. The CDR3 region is CAWGGEGTGANVLTF. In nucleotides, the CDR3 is TGTGCCTGGGGCGGTGAGGGGACTGGGGCCAACGTCCTGACTTTC.

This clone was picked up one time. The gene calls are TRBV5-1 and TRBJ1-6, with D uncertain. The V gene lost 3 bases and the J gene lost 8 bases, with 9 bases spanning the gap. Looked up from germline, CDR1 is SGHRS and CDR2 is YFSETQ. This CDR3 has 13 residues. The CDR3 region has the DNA TGCGCCAGCAGCTCGCTGACCGATTCACCCCTCCACTTT. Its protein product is CASSSLTDSPLHF.

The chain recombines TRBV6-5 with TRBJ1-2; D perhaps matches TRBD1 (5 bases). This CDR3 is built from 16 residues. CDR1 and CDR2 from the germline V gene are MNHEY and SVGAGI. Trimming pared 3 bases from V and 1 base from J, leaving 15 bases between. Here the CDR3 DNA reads TGTGCCAGCAGTTATTCTGACAGTCTCCTTAACTATGGCTACACCTTC. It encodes CASSYSDSLLNYGYTF.

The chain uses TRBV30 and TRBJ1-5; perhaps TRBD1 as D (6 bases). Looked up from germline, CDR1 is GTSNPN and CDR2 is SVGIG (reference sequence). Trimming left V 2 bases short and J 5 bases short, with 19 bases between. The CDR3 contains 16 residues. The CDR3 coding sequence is TGTGCCTGGAGTCGATCAGGGGAGGCCTCTCATCAGCCCCAGCATTTT. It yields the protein CAWSRSGEASHQPQHF.

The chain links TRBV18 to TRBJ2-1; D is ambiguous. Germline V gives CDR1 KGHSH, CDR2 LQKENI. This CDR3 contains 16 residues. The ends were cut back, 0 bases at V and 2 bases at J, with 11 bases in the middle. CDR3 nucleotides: TGTGCCAGCTCACCACCGGGAATAAACGCCTACAATGAGCAGTTCTTC. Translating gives CASSPPGINAYNEQFF. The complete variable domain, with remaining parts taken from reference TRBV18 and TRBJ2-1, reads NAGVMQNPRHLVRRRGQEARLRCSPMKGHSHVYWYRQLPEEGLKFMVYLQKENIIDESGMPKERFSAEFPKEGPSILRIQQVVRGDSAAYFCASSPPGINAYNEQFFGPGTRLTVL.

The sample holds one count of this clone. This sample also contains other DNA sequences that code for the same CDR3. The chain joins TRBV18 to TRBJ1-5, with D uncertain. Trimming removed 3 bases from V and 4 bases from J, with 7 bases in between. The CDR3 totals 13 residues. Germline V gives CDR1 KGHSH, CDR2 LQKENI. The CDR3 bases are TGTGCCAGCTCACCTGGGCGGAATCAGCCCCAGCATTTT. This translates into CASSPGRNQPQHF.

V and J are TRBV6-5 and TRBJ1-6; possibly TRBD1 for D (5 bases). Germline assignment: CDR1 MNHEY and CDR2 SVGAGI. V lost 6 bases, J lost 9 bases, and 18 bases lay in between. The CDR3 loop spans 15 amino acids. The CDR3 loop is CASRQRGREISPLHF. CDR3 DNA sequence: TGTGCCAGCAGGCAGCGGGGCCGGGAAATTTCACCCCTCCACTTT.

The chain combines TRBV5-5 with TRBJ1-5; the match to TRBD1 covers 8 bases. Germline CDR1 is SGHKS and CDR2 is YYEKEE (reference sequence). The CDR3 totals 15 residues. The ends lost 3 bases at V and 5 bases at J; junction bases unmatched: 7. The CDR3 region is CASSSTGGGYQPQHF. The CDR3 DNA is TGTGCCAGCAGCTCTACAGGGGGGGGATATCAGCCCCAGCATTTT.

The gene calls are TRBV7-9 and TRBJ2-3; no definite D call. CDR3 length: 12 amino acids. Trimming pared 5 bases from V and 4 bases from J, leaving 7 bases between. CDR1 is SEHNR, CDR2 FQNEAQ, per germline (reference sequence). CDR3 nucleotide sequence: TGTGCCAGCAGCGGCAGTGCAGATACGCAGTATTTT. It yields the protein CASSGSADTQYF.